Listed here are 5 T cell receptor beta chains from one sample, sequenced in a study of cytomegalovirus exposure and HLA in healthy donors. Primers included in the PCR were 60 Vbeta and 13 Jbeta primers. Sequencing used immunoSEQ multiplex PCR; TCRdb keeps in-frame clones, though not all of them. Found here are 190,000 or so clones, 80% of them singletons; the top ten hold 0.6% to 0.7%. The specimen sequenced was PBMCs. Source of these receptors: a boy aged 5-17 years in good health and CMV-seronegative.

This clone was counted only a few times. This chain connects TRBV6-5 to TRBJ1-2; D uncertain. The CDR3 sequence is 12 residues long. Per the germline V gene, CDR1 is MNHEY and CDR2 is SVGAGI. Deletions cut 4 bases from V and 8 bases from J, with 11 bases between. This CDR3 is CASSFGLGGYTF. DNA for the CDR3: TGTGCCAGCAGTTTCGGACTGGGGGGCTACACCTTC.

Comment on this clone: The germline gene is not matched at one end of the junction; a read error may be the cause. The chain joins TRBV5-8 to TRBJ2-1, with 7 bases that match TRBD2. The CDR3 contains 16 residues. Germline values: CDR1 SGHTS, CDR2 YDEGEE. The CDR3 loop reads CASTLGWLAGATEQFF. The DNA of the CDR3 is TGTGCCAGCACCTTGGGATGGTTGGCGGGAGCGACCGAGCAGTTCTTC.

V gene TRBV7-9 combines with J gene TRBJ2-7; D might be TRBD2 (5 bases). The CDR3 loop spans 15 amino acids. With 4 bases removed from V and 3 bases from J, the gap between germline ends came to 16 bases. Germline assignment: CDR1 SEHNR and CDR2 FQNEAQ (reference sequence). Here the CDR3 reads CASSSRGLSSYEQYF. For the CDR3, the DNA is TGTGCCAGCAGCTCGCGCGGACTCTCGAGCTACGAGCAGTACTTC.

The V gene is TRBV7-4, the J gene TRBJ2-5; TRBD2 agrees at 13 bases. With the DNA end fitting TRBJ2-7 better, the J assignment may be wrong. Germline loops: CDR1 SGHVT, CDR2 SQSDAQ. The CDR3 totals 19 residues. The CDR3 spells CASSLYDTSGRESYYEQYF. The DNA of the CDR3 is TGTGCCAGCAGCTTATATGATACTAGCGGGAGGGAATCGTACTACGAGCAGTACTTC.

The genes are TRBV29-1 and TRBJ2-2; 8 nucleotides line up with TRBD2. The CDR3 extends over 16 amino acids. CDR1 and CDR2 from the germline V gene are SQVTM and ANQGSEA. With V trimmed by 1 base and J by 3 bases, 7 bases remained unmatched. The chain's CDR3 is CSVEGTSSTYTGELFF. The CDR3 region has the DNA TGCAGCGTTGAAGGGACTAGCTCTACTTACACCGGGGAGCTGTTTTTT.